One sample yielded the 25 T cell receptor beta chains listed below, sequenced in a study of shared clonotypes between healthy human individuals. The repertoire was sequenced with immunoSEQ multiplex PCR; TCRdb's copy has only in-frame clones and lacks some. The sample contains 1.4 million or so clones, approximately 98.5% of which appear only once. Sequenced input: naive CD4+ T cells sorted from blood. Subset: CD45RA+ positively selected. The receptors shown here come from a man aged 25 to 45 in good health.

The V and J genes are TRBV29-1 and TRBJ1-4; 7 bases are shared with TRBD1. Germline V CDR1 and CDR2: SQVTM, ANQGSEA. J lost 8 bases, V lost 4 bases, and 13 bases had no gene match. This CDR3 comprises 15 residues. CDR3 sequence reads: CSVGPTGQKGEKLFF. CDR3 nucleotides: TGCAGCGTTGGACCGACGGGACAGAAGGGGGAAAAACTGTTTTTT.

This chain connects TRBV5-1 to TRBJ2-2; D remains unclear. The CDR3 covers 16 residues. Germline values: CDR1 SGHRS, CDR2 YFSETQ. The V end was cut by 1 base, the J end by 1 base, with 11 bases between. The CDR3 nucleotides read TGCGCCAGCAGCTTGTTTTCGCGGATGAACACCGGGGAGCTGTTTTTT. It translates to CASSLFSRMNTGELFF.

The chain uses TRBV4-3 and TRBJ2-1; 9 nucleotides agree with TRBD2. CDR3 length: 17 amino acids. In germline, CDR1 is LGHNA, CDR2 YSLEER. The V and J ends lost 0 bases and 7 bases, in that order; junction bases with no gene match: 10. The CDR3 DNA reads TGCGCCAGCAGCCAAGAGAGAGCTAGCGGGATATGGAATGAGCAGTTCTTC. Translated, it gives CASSQERASGIWNEQFF.

This rearrangement joins TRBV5-4 to TRBJ1-4, with D possibly TRBD1 on 5 matching bases. Trimming removed 5 bases at V and 7 bases at J, with 21 bases between. The CDR3 has 16 amino acids. Per germline, CDR1 SGHNT and CDR2 YYREEE (reference sequence). The CDR3 protein is CASRVQEKLRGEKLFF. In DNA, the CDR3 is TGTGCCAGCAGGGTACAGGAAAAACTCCGGGGTGAAAAACTGTTTTTT.

This chain links TRBV28 with TRBJ1-3, with TRBD1 as a possible D gene (5 bases). The CDR3 covers 15 residues. V was cut by 4 bases and J by 3 bases, with 13 bases left in between. Germline V gene data show CDR1 as MDHEN and CDR2 as SYDVKM. CDR3 nucleotides: TGTGCCAGCAGTTCCCTCCAGGGTGGTGGAAACACCATATATTTT. It encodes CASSSLQGGGNTIYF.

V and J are TRBV7-6 and TRBJ2-7; 7 nucleotides agree with TRBD1. Germline V gene lookup returns CDR1 SGHVS and CDR2 FNYEAQ. The CDR3 is 14 residues long. J lost 4 bases, V lost 5 bases, and 8 bases had no gene match. This chain's CDR3 is CASSVSDRTYEQYF. In DNA form, the CDR3 reads TGTGCCAGCAGCGTATCGGACAGGACTTACGAGCAGTACTTC.

V is TRBV6-5 and J is TRBJ2-5; a possible D gene is TRBD2 (5 bases). The length of the CDR3 is 15 residues. V lost 2 bases and J 2 bases, leaving 12 bases between the germline ends. The germline V gene has CDR1 MNHEY and CDR2 SVGAGI. This chain's CDR3 is CASSYAGIWQETQYF. The CDR3 coding sequence is TGTGCCAGCAGTTACGCCGGGATTTGGCAAGAGACCCAGTACTTC.

The chain uses TRBV28 and TRBJ1-4; D gene uncertain. Between the trimmed V and J ends, which lost 5 bases and 8 bases, there was a span of 12 bases. This CDR3 spans 13 amino acids. In germline, CDR1 is MDHEN, CDR2 SYDVKM. The CDR3 sequence is CASSLQVEEKLFF. The CDR3 nucleotides are TGTGCCAGCAGTCTCCAGGTTGAGGAAAAACTGTTTTTT.

V and J are TRBV19 and TRBJ1-1; D unresolved. The ends were cut back, 8 bases at V and 4 bases at J, with 14 bases in the middle. Germline V lookup: CDR1 LNHDA, CDR2 SQIVND (reference sequence). CDR3 length: 13 residues. The CDR3 protein is CASGLQSATEAFF. CDR3 nucleotides: TGTGCCAGTGGGTTACAGTCGGCCACTGAAGCTTTCTTT.

This clone was picked up one time. The CDR3 nucleotides are TGTGCCAGCTCAGCGGACATGTTCACAGATACGCAGTATTTT. It translates to CASSADMFTDTQYF. The chain is built from TRBV18 and TRBJ2-3; TRBD1 might be the D (5 bases). Trimming removed 5 bases at V and 2 bases at J, with 11 bases between. Per the germline V gene, CDR1 is KGHSH and CDR2 is LQKENI. The CDR3 consists of 14 residues.

This sequence joins TRBV9 and TRBJ2-1; 8 bases fit TRBD2. Germline assignment: CDR1 SGDLS and CDR2 YYNGEE. This CDR3 has 17 amino acids. The V gene end was trimmed by 3 bases and the J gene end by 2 bases; junction bases not matched to a gene: 10. CDR3 sequence (DNA): TGTGCCAGCAGCGAGAATCCACTAGCGGACACCTACAATGAGCAGTTCTTC. Amino acids: CASSENPLADTYNEQFF.

The chain links TRBV25-1 to TRBJ2-7; 8 bases agree with TRBD1. CDR1 and CDR2 (germline): MGHDK, SYGVNS. The J segment lost 0 bases and the V segment lost 10 bases, leaving 11 bases of the junction unmatched. The CDR3 covers 15 residues. The CDR3 loop is CATLGTGKSSYEQYF. The CDR3 DNA reads as TGTGCCACCCTCGGGACAGGCAAAAGCTCCTACGAGCAGTACTTC.

V usage is TRBV19 and J usage is TRBJ1-3, with 8 bases fitting TRBD1. This CDR3 is 17 amino acids long. V lost 7 bases and J lost 0; bases outside the gene matches: 11. The germline CDR1 and CDR2 sequences are LNHDA and SQIVND (reference sequence). DNA for the CDR3: TGTGCCAGTACCATCAGGGGGACAGGAATCTCTGGAAACACCATATATTTT. Translation gives CASTIRGTGISGNTIYF.

This clone has a single count. The rearrangement joins TRBV7-9 to TRBJ1-2, with 8 nucleotides matching TRBD1. The CDR3 sequence is 15 residues long. CDR1 is SEHNR and CDR2 is FQNEAQ in the germline V gene (reference sequence). J lost 6 bases, V lost 1 base, and 7 bases had no gene match. The DNA for the CDR3 is TGTGCCAGCAGCTTAGGCCCAGGGGGCAAGGATGGCTACACCTTC. Protein sequence: CASSLGPGGKDGYTF.

The rearrangement joins TRBV7-3 to TRBJ1-1; tentative D call: TRBD1 (5 bases). This CDR3 has 14 residues. V was cut by 3 bases and J by 4 bases, with 12 bases left in between. The germline gives CDR1 SGHTA, CDR2 FQGTGA. CDR3 DNA: TGTGCCAGCAGCTTCGAGGGGCGAGGCACTGAAGCTTTCTTT. This sequence encodes CASSFEGRGTEAFF.

V and J are TRBV18 and TRBJ2-3; D not certain. The ends were cut back, 3 bases at V and 0 bases at J, with 19 bases in the middle. The CDR3 is 18 residues long. The germline V gene encodes CDR1 KGHSH and CDR2 LQKENI. CDR3: CASSPKTPGPISTDTQYF. The CDR3 DNA reads TGTGCCAGCTCACCCAAAACACCAGGTCCAATAAGCACAGATACGCAGTATTTT.

The V and J genes are TRBV21-1 and TRBJ2-7; the D segment call TRBD1 is taken from the table without a DNA check. TRBV21-1 is tagged as a pseudogene. The CDR3 runs to 11 residues. CDR3 in amino acids: CASSISYEQYF. The CDR3 region has the DNA TGTGCCAGCAGCATCAGCTACGAGCAGTACTTC.

The chain has TRBV4-1 and TRBJ1-1; no firm D call. Germline lookup yields CDR1 MGHRA and CDR2 YSYEKL. There are 14 residues in the CDR3. Trimming shortened V by 7 bases and J by 1 base, and 13 bases separated the two germline ends. CDR3 protein: CASTYRETNTEAFF. The CDR3 coding sequence is TGCGCCAGCACCTACCGGGAGACGAACACTGAAGCTTTCTTT.

This chain links TRBV11-2 with TRBJ2-3; D perhaps matches TRBD2 (5 bases). The CDR3 runs to 14 residues. Trimming took 2 bases from V and 2 from J, leaving 8 bases between them. The germline gives CDR1 SGHAT, CDR2 FQNNGV. The CDR3, as DNA: TGTGCCAGCAGCTTAACGGGGAACACAGATACGCAGTATTTT. It codes for CASSLTGNTDTQYF.

Concerning this clone: Within the sample, other DNA sequences also encode this same CDR3. This chain uses TRBV28 with TRBJ2-7, with D hard to call. Trimming removed 8 bases from V and 3 bases from J, with 5 bases in between. The CDR3 is made up of 10 amino acids. Germline loops: CDR1 MDHEN, CDR2 SYDVKM. The CDR3: CASSDYEQYF. The CDR3 DNA reads TGTGCCAGCTCGGACTACGAGCAGTACTTC.

This chain links TRBV7-2 with TRBJ1-1; the D gene is possibly TRBD1 (5 bases). The CDR3 has 15 amino acids. CDR1 and CDR2 from the germline V gene are SGHTA and FQGNSA. Trimming pared 5 bases from V and 3 bases from J, leaving 16 bases between. The CDR3 coding sequence is TGTGCCAGCAGCCTCGAGGCAGGGACGGACACTGAAGCTTTCTTT. It is translated as CASSLEAGTDTEAFF. Variable domain in full (rest from reference TRBV7-2 and TRBJ1-1): GAGVSQSPSNKVTEKGKDVELRCDPISGHTALYWYRQSLGQGLEFLIYFQGNSAPDKSGLPSDRFSAERTGGSVSTLTIQRTQQEDSAVYLCASSLEAGTDTEAFFGQGTRLTVV.

The chain combines TRBV18 with TRBJ2-3; 9 bases match TRBD2. Germline assignment: CDR1 KGHSH and CDR2 LQKENI. Trimming cost V 1 base and J 2 bases; bases outside gene matches: 4. The CDR3 length is 16 residues. In DNA, the CDR3 is TGTGCCAGCTCACCACTAGGGACTAGCCTCACAGATACGCAGTATTTT. Its translation: CASSPLGTSLTDTQYF.

This clone was picked up one time. The chain recombines TRBV28 with TRBJ2-5; 9 nucleotides line up with TRBD1. V shed 3 bases, J shed 5 bases, and the junction held 4 bases outside the gene matches. The V gene's germline CDR1 is MDHEN and CDR2 SYDVKM. The CDR3 extends over 14 amino acids. The CDR3 here is CASSLTGGGETQYF. The CDR3 DNA reads TGTGCCAGCAGTTTGACAGGGGGTGGGGAGACCCAGTACTTC.

This chain links TRBV28 with TRBJ2-7; 9 bases map to TRBD1. V lost 5 bases to trimming and J lost 4 bases; unmatched junction nucleotides: 15. Germline V lookup: CDR1 MDHEN, CDR2 SYDVKM. The CDR3 has 17 residues. The CDR3 bases are TGTGCCAGCAGTCTCCCGAAAACCGGGACAGGGCGGTACGAGCAGTACTTC. Amino acids: CASSLPKTGTGRYEQYF.

The chain is built from TRBV9 and TRBJ2-2, with 8 bases that match TRBD1. Germline V lookup: CDR1 SGDLS, CDR2 YYNGEE. This CDR3 is built from 16 residues. V shed 2 bases and J 3 bases; nucleotides not matched to a gene: 6. The CDR3 DNA is TGTGCCAGCAGCGTGACGACAGGGGTTGACACCGGGGAGCTGTTTTTT. Encoded protein: CASSVTTGVDTGELFF.